The rows below give T cell receptor beta chains drawn from one sample of a study of Ad26.COV2.S vaccination and SARS-CoV-2 variants. This table comes from immunoSEQ multiplex PCR, and its TCRdb copy is limited to in-frame clones, with some not included. The sample lists about 390,000 clones; approximately 91% were seen once. Specimen: peripheral blood, collected in a trial of Ad26.COV2.S vaccine versus placebo. These receptor sequences come from a person aged 18 to 59 who received the Ad26.COV2.S COVID-19 vaccine or a placebo. CDR3s include the opening cysteine and the closing phenylalanine or tryptophan. A D gene is named only where the DNA matches it firmly. Only part of the rows carry a size: once, few, many, or a class if the clone is expanded.

>TRBV10-3|TRBJ2-3|TRBD2|few
TGTGCCATCAGTTCGAGCGGGGGGCGAGATACGCAGTATTTT
CAISSSGGRDTQYF
>TRBV5-5|TRBJ2-6|NA|NA
TGTGCCAGCAGCGCGGACATCTCTGGGGCCAACGTCCTGACTTTC
CASSADISGANVLTF
>TRBV5-1|TRBJ1-2|TRBD1|few
TGCGCCAGCAGCTTGGAAGGACAGGGGAGGTATGGCTACACCTTC
CASSLEGQGRYGYTF
>TRBV6-5|TRBJ1-1|NA|NA
TGTGCCAGCAGTCAAAGGAACAGGGAGAACACTGAAGCTTTCTTT
CASSQRNRENTEAFF
>TRBV10-3|TRBJ1-6|NA|NA
TGTGCCAGCCGCAGGGTGGATTCACCCCTCCACTTT
CASRRVDSPLHF
>TRBV7-9|TRBJ2-7|NA|NA
TGTGCCAGCAGCTTAATAGGGGCGCAATCCGAGCAGTACTTC
CASSLIGAQSEQYF
>TRBV6-5|TRBJ1-1|NA|NA
TGTGCCAGCAGTTCGGAGGGCGTGGGCACTGAAGCTTTCTTT
CASSSEGVGTEAFF
>TRBV5-1|TRBJ2-1|NA|NA
TGCGCCAGCAGCTTGGTGGGGGCCTACAATGAGCAGTTCTTC
CASSLVGAYNEQFF
>TRBV6-5|TRBJ1-3|TRBD1|NA
TGTGCCAGCAGTAGGGGGCAAGGGACTGGAAACACCATATATTTT
CASSRGQGTGNTIYF
>TRBV19|TRBJ2-7|TRBD1|NA
TGTGCCAGTAGTATGGTCGCAGGGGGCCAGTACGAGCAGTACTTC
CASSMVAGGQYEQYF
>TRBV3-1/TRBV3-2|TRBJ1-2|NA|once
TGTGCCAGCAGCCAATCCCACAGGGTTGGCTACACCTTC
CASSQSHRVGYTF
>TRBV5-1|TRBJ1-2|NA|NA
TGCGCCAGCAGCTTGGCCTTGGGAGCAGGGCGGGGCTACACCTTC
CASSLALGAGRGYTF
>TRBV12-3/TRBV12-4|TRBJ1-2|NA|NA
TGTGCCAGCAGCCCCCAATTTAACTATGGCTACACCTTC
CASSPQFNYGYTF
>TRBV6-1|TRBJ1-2|TRBD1|NA
TGTGCCAGCAGTGAAGATTTTTCGGGACAGGGCCTCTATGGCTACACCTTC
CASSEDFSGQGLYGYTF